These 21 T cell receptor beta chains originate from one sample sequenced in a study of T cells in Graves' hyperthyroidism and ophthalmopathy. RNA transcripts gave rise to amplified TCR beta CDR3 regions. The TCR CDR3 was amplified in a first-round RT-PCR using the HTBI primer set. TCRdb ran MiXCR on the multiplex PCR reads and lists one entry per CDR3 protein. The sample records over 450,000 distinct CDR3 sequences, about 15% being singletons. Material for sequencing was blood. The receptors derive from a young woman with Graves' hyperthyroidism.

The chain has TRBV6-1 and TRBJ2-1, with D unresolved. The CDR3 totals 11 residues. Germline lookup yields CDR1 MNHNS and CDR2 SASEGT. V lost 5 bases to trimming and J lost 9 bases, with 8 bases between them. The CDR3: CASSFQSEQFF. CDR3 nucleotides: TGTGCCAGCAGTTTCCAGAGTGAGCAGTTCTTC.

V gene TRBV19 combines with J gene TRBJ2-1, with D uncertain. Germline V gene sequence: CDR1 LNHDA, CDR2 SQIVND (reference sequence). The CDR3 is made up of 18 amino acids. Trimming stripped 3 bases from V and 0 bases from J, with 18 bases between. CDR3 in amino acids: CASSIIGLGISSYNEQFF. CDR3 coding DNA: TGTGCCAGTAGTATCATCGGGTTAGGAATAAGCTCCTACAATGAGCAGTTCTTC.

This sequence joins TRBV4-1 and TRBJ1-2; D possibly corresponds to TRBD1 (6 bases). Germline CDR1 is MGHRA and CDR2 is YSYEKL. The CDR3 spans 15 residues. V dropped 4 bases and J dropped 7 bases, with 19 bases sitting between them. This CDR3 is CASSRDGGASFGYTF. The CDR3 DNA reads TGCGCCAGCAGCCGAGATGGGGGGGCTAGTTTTGGCTACACCTTC.

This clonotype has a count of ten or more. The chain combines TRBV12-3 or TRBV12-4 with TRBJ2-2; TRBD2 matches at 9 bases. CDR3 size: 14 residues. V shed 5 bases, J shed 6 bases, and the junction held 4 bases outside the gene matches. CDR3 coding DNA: TGTGCCAGCAGTAATAGCGGGAGCGCCGGGGAGCTGTTTTTT. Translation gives CASSNSGSAGELFF.

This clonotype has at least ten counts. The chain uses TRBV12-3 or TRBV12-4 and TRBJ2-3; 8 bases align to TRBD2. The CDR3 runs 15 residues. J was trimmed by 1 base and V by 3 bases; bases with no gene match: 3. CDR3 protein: CASSLETSGTDTQYF. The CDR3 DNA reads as TGTGCCAGCAGTTTGGAGACTAGCGGCACAGATACGCAGTATTTT.

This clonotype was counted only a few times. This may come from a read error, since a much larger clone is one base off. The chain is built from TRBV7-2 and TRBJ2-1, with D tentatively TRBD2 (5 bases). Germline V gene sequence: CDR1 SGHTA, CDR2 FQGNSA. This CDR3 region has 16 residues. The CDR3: CVSSGTDFSSYNEQFF. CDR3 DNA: TGTGTCAGCAGCGGCACCGACTTCAGCTCCTACAATGAGCAGTTCTTC. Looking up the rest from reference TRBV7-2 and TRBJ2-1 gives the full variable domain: GAGVSQSPSNKVTEKGKDVELRCDPISGHTALYWYRQSLGQGLEFLIYFQGNSAPDKSGLPSDRFSAERTGGSVSTLTIQRTQQEDSAVYLCVSSGTDFSSYNEQFFGPGTRLTVL.

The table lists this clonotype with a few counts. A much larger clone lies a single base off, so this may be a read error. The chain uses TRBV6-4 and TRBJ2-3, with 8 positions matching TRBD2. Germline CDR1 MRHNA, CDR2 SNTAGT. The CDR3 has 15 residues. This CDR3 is CASGDSSGSTDTQYF. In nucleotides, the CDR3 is TGTGCCAGCGGTGACTCTAGCGGGAGCACAGATACGCAGTATTTT.

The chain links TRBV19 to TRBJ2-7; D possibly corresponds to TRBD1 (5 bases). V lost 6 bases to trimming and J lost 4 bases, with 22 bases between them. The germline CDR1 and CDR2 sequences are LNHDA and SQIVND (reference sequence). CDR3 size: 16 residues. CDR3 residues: CASSLTFSGALYEQYF. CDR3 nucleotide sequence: TGTGCCAGTAGCCTGACGTTCTCTGGGGCTCTGTACGAGCAGTACTTC.

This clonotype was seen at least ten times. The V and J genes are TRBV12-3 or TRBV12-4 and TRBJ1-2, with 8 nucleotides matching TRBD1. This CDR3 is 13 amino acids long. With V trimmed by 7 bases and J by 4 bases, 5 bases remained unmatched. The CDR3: CASISTGGYGYTF. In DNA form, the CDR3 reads TGTGCCAGCATCTCAACAGGGGGCTATGGCTACACCTTC.

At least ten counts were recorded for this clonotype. The DNA for the CDR3 is TGTGCCAGCAGTCGGGATGCAACTAATGAAAAACTGTTTTTT. Its protein product is CASSRDATNEKLFF. The V gene is TRBV6-2 or TRBV6-3, the J gene TRBJ1-4; no clear D. Trimming took 5 bases from V and 0 from J, leaving 7 bases between them. Per germline, CDR1 MNHEY and CDR2 SVGEGT. CDR3 length: 14 residues.

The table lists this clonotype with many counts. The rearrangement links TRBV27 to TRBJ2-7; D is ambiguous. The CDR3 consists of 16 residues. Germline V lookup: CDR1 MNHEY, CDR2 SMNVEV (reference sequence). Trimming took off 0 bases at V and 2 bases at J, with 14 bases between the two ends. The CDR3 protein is CASSLSQASNTYEQYF. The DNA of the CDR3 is TGTGCCAGCAGTTTATCGCAGGCTTCTAACACCTACGAGCAGTACTTC.

CDR3 in DNA: TGTGCCAGCAGCTTGGGCTATCGGGACGACACTGAAGCTTTCTTT. Amino acids: CASSLGYRDDTEAFF. This sequence joins TRBV5-5 and TRBJ1-1; a weak D match, TRBD1 (5 bases). This CDR3 has 15 residues. CDR1 is SGHKS, CDR2 YYEKEE, per germline (reference sequence). Trimming took 0 bases from V and 3 from J, leaving 12 bases between them.

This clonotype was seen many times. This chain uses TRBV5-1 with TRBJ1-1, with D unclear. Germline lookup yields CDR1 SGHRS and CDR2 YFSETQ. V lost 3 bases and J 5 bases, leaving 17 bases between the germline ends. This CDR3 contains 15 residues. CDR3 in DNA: TGCGCCAGCAGCTCCTCTCCCACAGTAGGGACTGAAGCTTTCTTT. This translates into CASSSSPTVGTEAFF.

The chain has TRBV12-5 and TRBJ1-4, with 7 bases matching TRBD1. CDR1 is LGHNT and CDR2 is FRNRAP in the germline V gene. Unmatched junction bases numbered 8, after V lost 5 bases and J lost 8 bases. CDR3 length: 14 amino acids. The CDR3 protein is CASGATGVNEKLFF. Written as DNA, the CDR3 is TGTGCTAGTGGTGCCACAGGGGTTAACGAAAAACTGTTTTTT.

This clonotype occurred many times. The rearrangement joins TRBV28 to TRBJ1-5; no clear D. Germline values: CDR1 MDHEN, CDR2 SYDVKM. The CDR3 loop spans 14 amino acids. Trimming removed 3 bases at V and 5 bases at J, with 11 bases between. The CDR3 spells CASSLRPPHQPQHF. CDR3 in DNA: TGTGCCAGCAGTTTGCGGCCGCCTCATCAGCCCCAGCATTTT.

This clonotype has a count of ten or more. This CDR3 is CASSLLRVTDTQYF. The CDR3 region has the DNA TGTGCCAGCAGTTTATTACGGGTCACAGATACGCAGTATTTT. The chain uses TRBV12-3 or TRBV12-4 and TRBJ2-3; D is unresolved. The CDR3 runs to 14 residues. Between the trimmed V and J ends, which lost 2 bases and 2 bases, there was a span of 8 bases.

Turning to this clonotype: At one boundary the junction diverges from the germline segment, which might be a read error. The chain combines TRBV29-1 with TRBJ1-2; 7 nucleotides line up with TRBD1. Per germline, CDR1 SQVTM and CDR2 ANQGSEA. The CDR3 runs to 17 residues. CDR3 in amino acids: CSVVGGQSSPANYGYIF. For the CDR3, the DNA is TGCAGCGTTGTAGGGGGACAGTCATCCCCCGCTAACTATGGCTACATCTTC.

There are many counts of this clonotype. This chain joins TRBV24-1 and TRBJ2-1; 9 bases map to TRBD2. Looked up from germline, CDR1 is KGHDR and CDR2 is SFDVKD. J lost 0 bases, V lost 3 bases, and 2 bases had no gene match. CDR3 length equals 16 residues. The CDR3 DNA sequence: TGTGCCACCAGTGATCTTAGCGGGAGCTCCTACAATGAGCAGTTCTTC. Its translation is CATSDLSGSSYNEQFF.

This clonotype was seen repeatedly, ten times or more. CDR3 loop: CSALTSGSSTDTQYF. The CDR3 DNA reads as TGCAGTGCTCTCACTAGCGGGAGTAGCACAGATACGCAGTATTTT. The genes are TRBV20-1 and TRBJ2-3; TRBD2 aligns across 11 bases. The V gene's germline CDR1 is DFQATT and CDR2 SNEGSKA (reference sequence). The CDR3 has 15 residues. Trimming removed 5 bases from V and 0 bases from J; junction bases left unmatched: 4.

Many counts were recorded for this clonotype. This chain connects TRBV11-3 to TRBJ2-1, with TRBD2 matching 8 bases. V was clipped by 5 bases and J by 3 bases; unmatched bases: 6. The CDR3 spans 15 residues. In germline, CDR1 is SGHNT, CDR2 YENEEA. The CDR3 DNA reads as TGTGCCAGCAGCAAAGGGCGGGAGGACTACAATGAGCAGTTCTTC. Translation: CASSKGREDYNEQFF.

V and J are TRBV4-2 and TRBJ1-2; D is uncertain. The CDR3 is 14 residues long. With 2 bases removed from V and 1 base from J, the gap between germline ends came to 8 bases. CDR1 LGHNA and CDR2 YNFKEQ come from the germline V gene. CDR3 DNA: TGTGCCAGCAGCCAAAACACAGATAACTATGGCTACACCTTC. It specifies CASSQNTDNYGYTF.